The source of this TCR beta chain is a study of shared clonotypes between healthy human individuals. Unmatched junction bases numbered 5, after V lost 3 bases and J lost 2 bases. The V gene's germline CDR1 is SEHNR and CDR2 FQNEAQ (reference sequence). CDR3 length: 15 amino acids. Everyone who donated was a Caucasian adult who lived in Nashville, Tennessee. In the authors' methods: ImmunoSEQ supplied junction-only sequences lacking quality scores, so filtering was different. TCRdb keeps only in-frame clones here, not all; method: immunoSEQ multiplex PCR. V and J calls and clone size come straight from that table; D and trimming were deduced from the DNA. The table has 2 million to 2.5 million clones, around 95% seen once; the top ten hold approximately 0.13%. As concerns this clone: The antigen is unknown.

Whole-study results and caveats: Clonotypes shared by all four sorted-subset donors had higher generation probabilities than non-shared clonotypes.

The genes are TRBV7-9 and TRBJ1-1; TRBD1 agrees at 8 bases. This receptor was obtained from a man between 18 and 29 years old in good health. The source material was naive CD4+ T cells sorted from blood. Subset given: CD45RA+ positively selected. The CDR3 is CASSFTGTGNTEAFF. The CDR3 DNA is TGTGCCAGCAGCTTCACCGGGACAGGCAACACTGAAGCTTTCTTT.